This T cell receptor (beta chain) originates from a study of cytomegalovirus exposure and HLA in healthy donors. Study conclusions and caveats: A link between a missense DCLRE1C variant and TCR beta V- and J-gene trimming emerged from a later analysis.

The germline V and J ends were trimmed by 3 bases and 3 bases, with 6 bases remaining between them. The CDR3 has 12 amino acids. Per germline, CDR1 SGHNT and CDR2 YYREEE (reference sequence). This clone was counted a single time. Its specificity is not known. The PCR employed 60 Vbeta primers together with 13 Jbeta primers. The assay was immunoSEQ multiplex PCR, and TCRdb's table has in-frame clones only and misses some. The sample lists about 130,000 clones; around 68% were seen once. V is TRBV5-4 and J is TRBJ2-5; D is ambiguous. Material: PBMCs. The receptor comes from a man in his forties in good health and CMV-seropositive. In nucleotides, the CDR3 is TGTGCCAGCAGCTCCCCCAAAGAGACCCAGTACTTC. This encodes CASSSPKETQYF.